Ten or more counts support the clone carrying this T cell receptor beta chain. Its antigen is still unknown. With V trimmed by 4 bases and J by 4 bases, 5 bases remained unmatched. The CDR3 has 15 residues. Germline V gene lookup returns CDR1 SGHVS and CDR2 FQNEAQ. This record belongs to a study of blood T cells in healthy people across ages. Study-wide points: Long-lived donors carried more naive CD4+ cells and greater diversity than aged donors.

PCR was performed a second time for about 7 to 11 cycles using a sample-barcoded 5' primer and a J-beta primer mix. Each cDNA molecule carried a tag from a template-switch adaptor that contained 12 random nucleotides. Each CDR3 protein is one row after TCRdb ran MiXCR on the 5' RACE reads. The table lists 870,000 or so distinct CDR3 sequences, more than 25% of them singletons. The TCR was taken from a woman over 75 in good health. V and J are TRBV7-8 and TRBJ2-5, with 11 positions matching TRBD2. Source material: blood. CDR3 in amino acids: CASSSGGLAGETQYF. The CDR3 nucleotides read TGTGCCAGCAGCTCAGGCGGACTAGCGGGAGAGACCCAGTACTTC.